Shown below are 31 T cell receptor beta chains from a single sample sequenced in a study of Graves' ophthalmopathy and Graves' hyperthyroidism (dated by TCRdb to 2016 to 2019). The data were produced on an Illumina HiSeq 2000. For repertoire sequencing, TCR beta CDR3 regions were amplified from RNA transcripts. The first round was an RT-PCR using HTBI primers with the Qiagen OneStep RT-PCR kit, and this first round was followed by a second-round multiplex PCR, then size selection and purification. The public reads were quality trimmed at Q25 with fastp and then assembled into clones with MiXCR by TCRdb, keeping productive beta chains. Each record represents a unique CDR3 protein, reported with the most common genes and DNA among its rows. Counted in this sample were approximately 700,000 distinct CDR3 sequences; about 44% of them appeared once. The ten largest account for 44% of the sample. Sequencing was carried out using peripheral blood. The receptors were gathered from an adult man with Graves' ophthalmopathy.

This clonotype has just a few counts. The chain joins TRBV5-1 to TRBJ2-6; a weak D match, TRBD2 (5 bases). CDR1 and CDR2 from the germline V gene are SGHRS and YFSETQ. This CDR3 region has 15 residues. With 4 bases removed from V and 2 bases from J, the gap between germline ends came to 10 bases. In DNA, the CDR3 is TGCGCCAGCAGCATCGAGAGGGCTGGGGCCAACGTCCTGACTTTC. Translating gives CASSIERAGANVLTF.

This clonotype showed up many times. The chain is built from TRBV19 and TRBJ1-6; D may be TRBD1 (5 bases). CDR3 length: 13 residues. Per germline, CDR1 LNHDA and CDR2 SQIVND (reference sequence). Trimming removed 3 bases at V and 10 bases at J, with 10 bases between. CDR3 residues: CASSIGGGSPLHF. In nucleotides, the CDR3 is TGTGCCAGTAGTATCGGGGGTGGATCACCCCTCCACTTT.

The CDR3 spells CASSLVTRGHCNQPQHF. The CDR3 DNA follows: TGTGCCAGCAGCTTAGTAACCAGGGGGCATTGCAATCAGCCCCAGCATTTT. The chain joins TRBV7-2 to TRBJ1-5; TRBD1 aligns across 8 bases. The germline gives CDR1 SGHTA, CDR2 FQGNSA. Trimming took 1 base from V and 2 from J; bases not matched to a gene: 7. This CDR3 has 17 residues.

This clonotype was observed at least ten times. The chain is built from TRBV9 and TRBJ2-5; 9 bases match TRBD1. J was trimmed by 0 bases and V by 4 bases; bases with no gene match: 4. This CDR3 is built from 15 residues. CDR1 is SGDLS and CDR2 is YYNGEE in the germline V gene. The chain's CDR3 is CASSTGTGYQETQYF. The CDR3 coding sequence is TGTGCCAGCAGCACCGGGACAGGGTACCAAGAGACCCAGTACTTC.

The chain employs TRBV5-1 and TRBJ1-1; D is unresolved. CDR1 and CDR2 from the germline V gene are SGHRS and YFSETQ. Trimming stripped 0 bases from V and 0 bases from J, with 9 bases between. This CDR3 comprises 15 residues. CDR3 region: CASSLGGVLNTEAFF. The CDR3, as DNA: TGCGCCAGCAGCTTGGGCGGGGTGTTGAACACTGAAGCTTTCTTT.

The CDR3 DNA sequence: TGTGCCAGCAGCGCAACAGGGACCCAGTACTTC. Amino acid sequence: CASSATGTQYF. The chain has TRBV7-2 and TRBJ2-5; TRBD1 is a possible D gene (5 bases). Germline CDR1 and CDR2: SGHTA and FQGNSA. The V end was cut by 5 bases, the J end by 7 bases, with 8 bases between. The CDR3 consists of 11 residues. Looking up the rest from reference TRBV7-2 and TRBJ2-5 gives the full variable domain: GAGVSQSPSNKVTEKGKDVELRCDPISGHTALYWYRQSLGQGLEFLIYFQGNSAPDKSGLPSDRFSAERTGGSVSTLTIQRTQQEDSAVYLCASSATGTQYFGPGTRLLVL.

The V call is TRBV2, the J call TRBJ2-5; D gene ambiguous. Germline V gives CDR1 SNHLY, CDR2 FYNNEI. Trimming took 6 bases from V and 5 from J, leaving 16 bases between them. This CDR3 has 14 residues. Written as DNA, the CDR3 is TGTGCCAGCAGACGGAGTTGGGCTGGGGAGACCCAGTACTTC. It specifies CASRRSWAGETQYF.

The CDR3 protein is CASSEPTGMGKGRQYF. The DNA for the CDR3 is TGTGCCAGCAGCGAACCGACAGGGATGGGCAAAGGACGGCAGTACTTC. The chain has TRBV7-9 and TRBJ2-7, with 7 bases identical to TRBD1. The CDR3 loop spans 16 amino acids. The V gene end was trimmed by 5 bases and the J gene end by 9 bases; junction bases not matched to a gene: 19. Per germline, CDR1 SEHNR and CDR2 FQNEAQ (reference sequence).

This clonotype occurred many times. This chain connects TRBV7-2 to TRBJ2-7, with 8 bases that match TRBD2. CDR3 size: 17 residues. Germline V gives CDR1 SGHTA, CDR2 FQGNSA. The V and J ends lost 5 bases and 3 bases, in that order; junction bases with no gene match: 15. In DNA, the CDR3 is TGTGCCAGCAGCAAGCCCACAAGGCGGGAGGAAGGCTACGAGCAGTACTTC. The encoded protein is CASSKPTRREEGYEQYF.

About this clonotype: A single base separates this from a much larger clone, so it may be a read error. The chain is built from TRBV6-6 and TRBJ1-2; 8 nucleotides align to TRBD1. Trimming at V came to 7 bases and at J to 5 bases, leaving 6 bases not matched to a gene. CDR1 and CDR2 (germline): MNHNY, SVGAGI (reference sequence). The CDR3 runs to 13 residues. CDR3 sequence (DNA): TGTGCCAGCATCGACAGGGGAGGGTATGGCTACACCTTC. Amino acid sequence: CASIDRGGYGYTF.

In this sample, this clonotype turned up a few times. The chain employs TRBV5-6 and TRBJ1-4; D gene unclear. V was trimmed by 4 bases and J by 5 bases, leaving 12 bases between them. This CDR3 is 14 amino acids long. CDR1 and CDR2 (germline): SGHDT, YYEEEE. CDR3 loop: CASSPRMENEKLFF. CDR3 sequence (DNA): TGTGCCAGCAGCCCGAGAATGGAAAATGAAAAACTGTTTTTT.

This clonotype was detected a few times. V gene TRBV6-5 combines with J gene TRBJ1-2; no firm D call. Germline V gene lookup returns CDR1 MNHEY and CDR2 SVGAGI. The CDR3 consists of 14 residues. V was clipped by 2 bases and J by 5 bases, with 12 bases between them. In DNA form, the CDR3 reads TGTGCCAGCAGTTACAGGTCCCCAGTATATGGCTACACCTTC. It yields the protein CASSYRSPVYGYTF.

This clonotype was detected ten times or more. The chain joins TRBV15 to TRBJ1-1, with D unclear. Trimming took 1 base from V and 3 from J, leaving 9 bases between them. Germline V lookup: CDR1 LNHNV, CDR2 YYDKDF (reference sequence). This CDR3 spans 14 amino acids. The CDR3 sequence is CATSRAVRDTEAFF. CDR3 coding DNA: TGTGCCACCAGCAGAGCGGTGAGGGACACTGAAGCTTTCTTT.

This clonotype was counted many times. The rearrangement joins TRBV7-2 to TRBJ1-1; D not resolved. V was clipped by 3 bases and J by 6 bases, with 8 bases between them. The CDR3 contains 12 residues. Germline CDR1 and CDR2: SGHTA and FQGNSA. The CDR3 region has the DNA TGTGCCAGCAGCTTTTCGGAGGCTGAAGCTTTCTTT. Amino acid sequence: CASSFSEAEAFF.

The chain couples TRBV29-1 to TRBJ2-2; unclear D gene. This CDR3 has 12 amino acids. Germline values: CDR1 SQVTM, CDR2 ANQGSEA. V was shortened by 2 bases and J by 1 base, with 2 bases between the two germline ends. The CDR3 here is CSVEWNTGELFF. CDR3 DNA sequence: TGCAGCGTTGAATGGAACACCGGGGAGCTGTTTTTT.

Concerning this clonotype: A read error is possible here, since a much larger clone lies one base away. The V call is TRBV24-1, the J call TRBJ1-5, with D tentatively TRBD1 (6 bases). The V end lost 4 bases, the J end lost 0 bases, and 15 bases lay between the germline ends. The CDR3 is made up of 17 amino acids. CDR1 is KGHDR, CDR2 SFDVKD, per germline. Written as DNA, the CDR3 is TGTGCCACCAGTGACCCAGGGCCAGGGGATAGCAATCAGCCCCAGCATTTT. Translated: CATSDPGPGDSNQPQHF.

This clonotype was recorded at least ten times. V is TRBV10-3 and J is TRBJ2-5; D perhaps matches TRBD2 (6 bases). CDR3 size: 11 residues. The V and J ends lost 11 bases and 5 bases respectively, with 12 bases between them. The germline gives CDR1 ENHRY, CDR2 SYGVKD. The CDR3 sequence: CASGGSETQYF. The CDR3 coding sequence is TGTGCCTCCGGGGGTTCGGAGACCCAGTACTTC.

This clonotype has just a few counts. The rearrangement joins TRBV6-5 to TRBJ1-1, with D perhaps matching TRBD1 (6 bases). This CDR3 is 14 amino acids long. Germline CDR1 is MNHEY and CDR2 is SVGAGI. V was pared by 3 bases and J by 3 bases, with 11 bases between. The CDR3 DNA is TGTGCCAGCAGTTATTCGACAGGCCACACTGAAGCTTTCTTT. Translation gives CASSYSTGHTEAFF.

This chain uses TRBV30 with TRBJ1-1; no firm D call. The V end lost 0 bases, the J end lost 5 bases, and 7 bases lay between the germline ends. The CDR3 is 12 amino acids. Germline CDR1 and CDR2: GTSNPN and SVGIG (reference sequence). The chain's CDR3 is CAWSVGGTEAFF. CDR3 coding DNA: TGTGCCTGGAGTGTAGGCGGTACTGAAGCTTTCTTT.

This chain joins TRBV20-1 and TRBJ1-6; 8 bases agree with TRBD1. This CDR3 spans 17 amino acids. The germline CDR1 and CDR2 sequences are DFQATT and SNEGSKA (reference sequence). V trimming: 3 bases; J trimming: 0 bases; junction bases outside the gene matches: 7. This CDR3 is CSARGGTGSSYNSPLHF. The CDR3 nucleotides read TGCAGTGCTAGGGGGGGGACAGGCAGCTCCTATAATTCACCCCTCCACTTT.

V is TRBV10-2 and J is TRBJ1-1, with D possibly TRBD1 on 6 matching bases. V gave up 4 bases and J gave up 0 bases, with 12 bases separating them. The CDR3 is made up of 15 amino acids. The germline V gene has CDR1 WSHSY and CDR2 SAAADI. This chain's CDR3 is CASSGTGQLNTEAFF. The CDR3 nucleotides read TGCGCCAGCAGTGGAACTGGACAGTTGAACACTGAAGCTTTCTTT.

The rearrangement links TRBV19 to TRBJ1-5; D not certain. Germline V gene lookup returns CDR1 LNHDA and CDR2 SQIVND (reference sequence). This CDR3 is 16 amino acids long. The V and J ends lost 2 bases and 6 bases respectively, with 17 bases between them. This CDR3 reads CASSILEGVSAQPQHF. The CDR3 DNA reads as TGTGCCAGTAGTATATTAGAGGGAGTCTCGGCTCAGCCCCAGCATTTT.

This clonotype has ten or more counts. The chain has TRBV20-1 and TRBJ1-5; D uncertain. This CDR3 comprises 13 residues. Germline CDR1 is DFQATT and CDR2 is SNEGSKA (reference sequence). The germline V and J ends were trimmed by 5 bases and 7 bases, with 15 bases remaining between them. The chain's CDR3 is CSAALITGQPQHF. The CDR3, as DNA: TGCAGTGCTGCACTGATTACGGGGCAGCCCCAGCATTTT.

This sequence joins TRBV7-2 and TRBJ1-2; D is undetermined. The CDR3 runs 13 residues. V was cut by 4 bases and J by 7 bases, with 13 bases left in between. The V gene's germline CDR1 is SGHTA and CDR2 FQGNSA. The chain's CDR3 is CASSYRTQRGYTF. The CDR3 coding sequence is TGTGCCAGCAGCTACCGGACTCAACGTGGCTACACCTTC.

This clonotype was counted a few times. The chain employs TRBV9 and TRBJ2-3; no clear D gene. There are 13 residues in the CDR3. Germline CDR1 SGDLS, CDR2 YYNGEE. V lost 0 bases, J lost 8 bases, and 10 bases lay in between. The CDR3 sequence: CASSVVWPGTQYF. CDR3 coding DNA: TGTGCCAGCAGCGTAGTATGGCCAGGTACGCAGTATTTT.

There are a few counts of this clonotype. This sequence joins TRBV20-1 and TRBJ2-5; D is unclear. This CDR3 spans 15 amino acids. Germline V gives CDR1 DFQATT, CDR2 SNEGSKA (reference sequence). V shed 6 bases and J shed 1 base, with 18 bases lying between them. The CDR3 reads CSAKNRPKLQETQYF. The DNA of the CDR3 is TGCAGTGCAAAGAACCGACCGAAGCTCCAAGAGACCCAGTACTTC.

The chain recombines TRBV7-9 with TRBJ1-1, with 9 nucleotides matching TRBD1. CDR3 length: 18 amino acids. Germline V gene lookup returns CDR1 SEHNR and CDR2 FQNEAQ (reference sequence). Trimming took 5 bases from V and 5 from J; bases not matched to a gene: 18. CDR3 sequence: CASSENRMVRTGATEAFF. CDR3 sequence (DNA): TGTGCCAGCAGCGAAAATCGCATGGTAAGGACAGGGGCTACTGAAGCTTTCTTT.

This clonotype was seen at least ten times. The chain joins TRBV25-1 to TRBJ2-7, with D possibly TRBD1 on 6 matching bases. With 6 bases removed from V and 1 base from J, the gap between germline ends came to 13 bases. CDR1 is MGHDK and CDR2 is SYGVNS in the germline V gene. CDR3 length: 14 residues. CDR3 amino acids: CASSPGQHSYEQYF. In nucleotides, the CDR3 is TGTGCCAGCAGCCCTGGACAGCATTCCTACGAGCAGTACTTC.

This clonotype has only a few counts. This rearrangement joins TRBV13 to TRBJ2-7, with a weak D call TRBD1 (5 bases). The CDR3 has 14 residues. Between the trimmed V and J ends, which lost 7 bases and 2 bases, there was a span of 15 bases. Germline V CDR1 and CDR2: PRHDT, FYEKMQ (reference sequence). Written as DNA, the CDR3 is TGTGCCAGCATCCCTGGGGCCGCCCCCTACGAGCAGTACTTC. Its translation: CASIPGAAPYEQYF.

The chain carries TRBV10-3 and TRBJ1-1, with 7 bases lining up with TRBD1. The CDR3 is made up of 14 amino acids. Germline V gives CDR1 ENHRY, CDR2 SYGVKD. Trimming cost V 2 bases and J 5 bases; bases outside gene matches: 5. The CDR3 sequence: CAISEGDRGTEAFF. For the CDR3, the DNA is TGTGCCATCAGTGAGGGGGACAGAGGAACTGAAGCTTTCTTT.

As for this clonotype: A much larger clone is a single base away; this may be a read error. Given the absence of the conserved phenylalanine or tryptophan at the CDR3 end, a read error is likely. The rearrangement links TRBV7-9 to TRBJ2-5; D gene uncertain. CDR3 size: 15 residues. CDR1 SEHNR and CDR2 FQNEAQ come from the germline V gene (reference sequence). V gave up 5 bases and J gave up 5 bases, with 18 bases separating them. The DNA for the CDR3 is TGTGCCAGCAGCCTGTTTGGGCAGACCGGGGAGACCCAGTACGTC. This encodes CASSLFGQTGETQYV.